The rows below give T cell receptor beta chains drawn from one sample of a study of blood T cell repertoires in COVID-19. Assay used: immunoSEQ multiplex PCR; TCRdb lists only in-frame clones, some missing. The top ten hold approximately 4.1% of the sample, which has under 400,000 clones, roughly 89% seen once. The specimen sequenced was peripheral blood. These receptors were collected from a woman aged 60-70 years with COVID-19, enrolled during active disease. The CDR3 runs from the conserved cysteine through the conserved F or W. The D gene is left open where the match is weak.

D	V	J	CDR3	DNA
TRBD2	TRBV27	TRBJ2-5	CASSAGLAVQTQYF	TGTGCCAGCAGCGCCGGACTAGCGGTTCAGACCCAGTACTTC
-	TRBV19	TRBJ1-3	CASSSGAGGNTIYF	TGTGCCAGTAGTTCAGGGGCCGGTGGAAACACCATATATTTT
-	TRBV12-3/TRBV12-4	TRBJ1-1	CASSLGVNTEAFF	TGTGCCAGCAGCCTTGGAGTGAACACTGAAGCTTTCTTT
TRBD1	TRBV7-6	TRBJ2-1	CASSLGSQGANEQFF	TGTGCCAGCAGCTTAGGTAGTCAGGGGGCGAATGAGCAGTTCTTC
-	TRBV2	TRBJ1-2	CASSENPIVGGHGYTF	TGTGCCAGCAGTGAAAACCCAATTGTCGGGGGGCATGGCTACACCTTC
-	TRBV7-9	TRBJ1-2	CASSLTALTSSYGYTF	TGTGCCAGCAGCTTGACAGCCCTGACCTCTAGCTATGGCTACACCTTC
-	TRBV1	TRBJ1-1	CTSSQGKQGPDTEAFF	TGCACCAGCAGCCAAGGGAAACAGGGTCCGGACACTGAAGCTTTCTTT
-	TRBV4-1	TRBJ2-5	CASSQTQRQETQYF	TGCGCCAGCAGCCAAACTCAGCGCCAAGAGACCCAGTACTTC
-	TRBV6-5	TRBJ1-1	CASSYTRGTEAFF	TGTGCCAGCAGTTACACCAGGGGCACTGAAGCTTTCTTT
TRBD1	TRBV24-1	TRBJ1-2	CATSDSAGTGVDGYTF	TGTGCCACCAGTGATTCAGCCGGGACAGGGGTGGATGGCTACACCTTC
-	TRBV18	TRBJ2-3	CASSRQQGTDTQYF	TGTGCCAGCTCACGGCAACAGGGCACAGATACGCAGTATTTT
TRBD2	TRBV10-2	TRBJ2-7	CASSPGTTSSYEQYF	TGCGCCAGCAGTCCCGGGACTACAAGCTCCTACGAGCAGTACTTC
-	TRBV9	TRBJ1-1	CASSPQVQANTEAFF	TGTGCCAGCAGTCCACAAGTACAGGCGAACACTGAAGCTTTCTTT